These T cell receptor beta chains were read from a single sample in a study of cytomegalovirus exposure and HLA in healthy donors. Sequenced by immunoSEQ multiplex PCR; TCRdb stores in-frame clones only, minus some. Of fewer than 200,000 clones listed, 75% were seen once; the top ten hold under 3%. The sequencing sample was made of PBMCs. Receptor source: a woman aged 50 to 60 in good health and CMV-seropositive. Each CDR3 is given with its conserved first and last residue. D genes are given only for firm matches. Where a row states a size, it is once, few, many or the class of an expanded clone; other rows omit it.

CDR3 protein: CASRDRGTKNIQYF; CDR3 DNA: TGTGCCAGCAGGGACAGGGGAACCAAAAACATTCAGTACTTC; V gene: TRBV5-8; J gene: TRBJ2-4; clone size: .; D gene: TRBD1
CDR3 protein: CASSVRGSGNTIYF; CDR3 DNA: TGTGCCAGCAGCGTAAGGGGCTCTGGAAACACCATATATTTT; V gene: TRBV9; J gene: TRBJ1-3; clone size: .; D gene: .
CDR3 protein: CASRIGGTGYSENTEAFF; CDR3 DNA: TGTGCCAGCAGGATTGGCGGGACAGGCTACTCGGAGAACACTGAAGCTTTCTTT; V gene: TRBV27; J gene: TRBJ1-1; clone size: .; D gene: TRBD1
CDR3 protein: CASSSANTGGEVTDTQYF; CDR3 DNA: TGTGCCAGCAGCTCCGCGAACACCGGAGGGGAGGTTACAGATACGCAGTATTTT; V gene: TRBV5-4; J gene: TRBJ2-3; clone size: .; D gene: .
CDR3 protein: CASSLTRSSYNEQFF; CDR3 DNA: TGTGCCAGCAGCTTAACTCGGAGCTCCTACAATGAGCAGTTCTTC; V gene: TRBV7-3; J gene: TRBJ2-1; clone size: .; D gene: .
CDR3 protein: CASSSEGLGGYGYTF; CDR3 DNA: TGTGCCAGCAGTTCGGAGGGCCTCGGTGGCTATGGCTACACCTTC; V gene: TRBV27; J gene: TRBJ1-2; clone size: few; D gene: .
CDR3 protein: CASSVTGPDTQYF; CDR3 DNA: TGCGCCAGCAGCGTCACAGGGCCAGATACGCAGTATTTT; V gene: TRBV5-1; J gene: TRBJ2-3; clone size: .; D gene: .
CDR3 protein: CASSFEKDRGLDGYTF; CDR3 DNA: TGTGCCAGCAGCTTCGAGAAGGACAGGGGGCTAGATGGCTACACCTTC; V gene: TRBV13; J gene: TRBJ1-2; clone size: .; D gene: TRBD1
CDR3 protein: CASSLAETSPNEQFF; CDR3 DNA: TGCGCCAGCAGCTTGGCCGAGACTAGCCCAAATGAGCAGTTCTTC; V gene: TRBV5-1; J gene: TRBJ2-1; clone size: .; D gene: TRBD2
CDR3 protein: CASTPGGTYNEQFF; CDR3 DNA: TGTGCCAGCACCCCGGGGGGGACTTACAATGAGCAGTTCTTC; V gene: TRBV7-6; J gene: TRBJ2-1; clone size: .; D gene: TRBD2
CDR3 protein: CASSQRQGEVPGYTF; CDR3 DNA: TGCGCCAGCAGCCAGAGACAGGGGGAGGTCCCTGGCTACACCTTC; V gene: TRBV4-1; J gene: TRBJ1-2; clone size: .; D gene: TRBD1
CDR3 protein: CASSRGWSSNTGELFF; CDR3 DNA: TGTGCCAGCAGCCGCGGGTGGAGTTCGAACACCGGGGAGCTGTTTTTT; V gene: TRBV27; J gene: TRBJ2-2; clone size: .; D gene: .
CDR3 protein: CASTTWQEETQYF; CDR3 DNA: TGTGCCAGCACCACATGGCAGGAAGAGACCCAGTACTTC; V gene: TRBV5-6; J gene: TRBJ2-5; clone size: .; D gene: .
CDR3 protein: CASSRRLETYEQYF; CDR3 DNA: TGCGCCAGCAGCCGGAGACTAGAAACCTACGAGCAGTACTTC; V gene: TRBV5-1; J gene: TRBJ2-7; clone size: few; D gene: .
CDR3 protein: CASSLRGGIDTQYF; CDR3 DNA: TGTGCCAGCAGTTTACGGGGGGGGATAGATACGCAGTATTTT; V gene: TRBV27; J gene: TRBJ2-3; clone size: .; D gene: TRBD2
CDR3 protein: CASSMQGFTEAFF; CDR3 DNA: TGTGCCAGCAGCATGCAGGGTTTCACTGAAGCTTTCTTT; V gene: TRBV7-9; J gene: TRBJ1-1; clone size: .; D gene: .
CDR3 protein: CASNRVLLIEQFF; CDR3 DNA: TGTGCCAGCAACAGGGTCCTCCTTATTGAGCAGTTCTTC; V gene: TRBV2; J gene: TRBJ2-1; clone size: .; D gene: .
CDR3 protein: CASEGLDSPLHF; CDR3 DNA: TGTGCCAGCGAGGGCCTAGATTCACCCCTCCACTTT; V gene: TRBV7-9; J gene: TRBJ1-6; clone size: .; D gene: .
CDR3 protein: CASSDQPSGGTDTQYF; CDR3 DNA: TGTGCCAGCAGTGATCAACCTTCGGGGGGGACAGATACGCAGTATTTT; V gene: TRBV6-4; J gene: TRBJ2-3; clone size: .; D gene: TRBD2
CDR3 protein: CASSFAGQGNEQFF; CDR3 DNA: TGTGCCAGCAGCTTTGCGGGACAGGGGAATGAGCAGTTCTTC; V gene: TRBV11-2; J gene: TRBJ2-1; clone size: few; D gene: TRBD1
CDR3 protein: CASSGQGRREQYF; CDR3 DNA: TGTGCCAGCAGCGGACAGGGGCGGCGGGAGCAGTACTTC; V gene: TRBV25-1; J gene: TRBJ2-7; clone size: .; D gene: TRBD1
CDR3 protein: CATSRDNRGSNYGYTF; CDR3 DNA: TGTGCCACCAGCAGAGATAACAGGGGCAGCAACTATGGCTACACCTTC; V gene: TRBV15; J gene: TRBJ1-2; clone size: .; D gene: TRBD1
CDR3 protein: CASSPPDREDTIYF; CDR3 DNA: TGTGCCAGCTCACCACCCGACAGGGAAGACACCATATATTTT; V gene: TRBV18; J gene: TRBJ1-3; clone size: .; D gene: TRBD1
CDR3 protein: CASSESGAGETQYF; CDR3 DNA: TGTGCCAGCAGTGAAAGCGGCGCTGGCGAGACCCAGTACTTC; V gene: TRBV25-1; J gene: TRBJ2-5; clone size: .; D gene: .
CDR3 protein: CASSLAGTGLSGYTF; CDR3 DNA: TGCGCCAGCAGCTTGGCCGGGACAGGGTTAAGTGGCTACACCTTC; V gene: TRBV5-1; J gene: TRBJ1-2; clone size: .; D gene: TRBD1
CDR3 protein: CASSPTGGGEAFF; CDR3 DNA: TGTGCCAGCAGCCCAACAGGGGGTGGTGAAGCTTTCTTT; V gene: TRBV7-2; J gene: TRBJ1-1; clone size: .; D gene: TRBD1